These 10 T cell receptor beta chains share one sample of origin, sequenced in a study of CD8 T cells in Susac syndrome. An amount of RNA that ranged from roughly 0.5 to 1 ug was reverse transcribed with random hexamers. Via MiXCR, TCRdb re-called the immunoSEQ multiplex PCR reads, giving one row per CDR3 protein. The sample holds 200,000 to 300,000 distinct CDR3 sequences, 90% to 97% seen once. Sequencing input: CD4+ T cells from PBMCs. The receptors come from a human donor with Susac syndrome.

This chain uses TRBV10-3 with TRBJ1-3; D perhaps matches TRBD1 (5 bases). This CDR3 contains 15 residues. V was pared by 6 bases and J by 3 bases, with 15 bases between. Germline-derived CDR1 and CDR2 are ENHRY and SYGVKD. CDR3 bases: TGTGCCATCAGGACAGCATCGACCCTTGGAAACACCATATATTTT. It translates to CAIRTASTLGNTIYF.

CDR3 in amino acids: CSARDSLQEKLFF. The CDR3 region has the DNA TGCAGTGCCCGGGACTCCTTGCAGGAAAAACTGTTTTTT. The V call is TRBV20-1, the J call TRBJ1-4; D perhaps matches TRBD1 (5 bases). With 6 bases removed from V and 8 bases from J, the gap between germline ends came to 16 bases. Germline V gene lookup returns CDR1 DFQATT and CDR2 SNEGSKA (reference sequence). The CDR3 is 13 residues long.

This chain links TRBV11-2 with TRBJ2-7; D gene ambiguous. Trimming stripped 0 bases from V and 4 bases from J, with 13 bases between. The CDR3 spans 15 residues. CDR1 and CDR2 from the germline V gene are SGHAT and FQNNGV. CDR3 protein: CASSLDPRSFYEQYF. Written as DNA, the CDR3 is TGTGCCAGCAGCTTAGACCCCCGGTCTTTTTACGAGCAGTACTTC.

The V and J genes are TRBV29-1 and TRBJ2-7; the match to TRBD2 covers 9 bases. Losses at the gene ends were 3 bases for V and 0 bases for J; bases not matched to a gene: 9. Germline V gives CDR1 SQVTM, CDR2 ANQGSEA. The CDR3 spans 16 residues. CDR3 amino acids: CSVEDRAGGTSYEQYF. The CDR3, as DNA: TGCAGCGTTGAGGACCGGGCGGGAGGGACCTCCTACGAGCAGTACTTC.

The V call is TRBV5-1, the J call TRBJ2-7, with D maybe TRBD2 (8 bases). The CDR3 sequence is 16 residues long. Germline CDR1 reads SGHRS; CDR2 reads YFSETQ. With 4 bases removed from V and 4 bases from J, the gap between germline ends came to 21 bases. The CDR3, as DNA: TGCGCCAGCAGCCCGGGAGGGGGCTCGCCAGGGTACGAGCAGTACTTC. This gives the protein CASSPGGGSPGYEQYF.

The genes are TRBV28 and TRBJ2-5; the D is unclear. Trimming left V 3 bases short and J 3 bases short, with 8 bases between. The length of the CDR3 is 13 residues. Germline CDR1 MDHEN, CDR2 SYDVKM. The CDR3 sequence: CASSLVPKETQYF. CDR3 in DNA: TGTGCCAGCAGTTTGGTCCCTAAAGAGACCCAGTACTTC. The full variable domain, in which reference TRBV28 and TRBJ2-5 provide the parts outside the CDR3, is DVKVTQSSRYLVKRTGEKVFLECVQDMDHENMFWYRQDPGLGLRLIYFSYDVKMKEKGDIPEGYSVSREKKERFSLILESASTNQTSMYLCASSLVPKETQYFGPGTRLLVL.

The chain recombines TRBV18 with TRBJ1-5, with 9 bases aligning to TRBD1. The CDR3 contains 17 residues. The germline V gene encodes CDR1 KGHSH and CDR2 LQKENI. Trimming cost V 6 bases and J 1 base; bases outside gene matches: 10. The CDR3 nucleotides read TGTGCCAGCTCGGAGAACAGGGGGCAAGGGAGCAATCAGCCCCAGCATTTT. This sequence encodes CASSENRGQGSNQPQHF.

V usage is TRBV24-1 and J usage is TRBJ2-3; D ambiguous. V gave up 4 bases and J gave up 5 bases, with 15 bases separating them. Germline CDR1 and CDR2: KGHDR and SFDVKD. This CDR3 region has 15 residues. CDR3 DNA sequence: TGTGCCACCAGTGACCACCGTAACGGTCAAGATACGCAGTATTTT. Translating it yields CATSDHRNGQDTQYF.

J is TRBJ2-4 and V is TRBV20-1; TRBD2 matches at 8 bases. Germline V lookup: CDR1 DFQATT, CDR2 SNEGSKA (reference sequence). This CDR3 is 12 amino acids long. V trimming: 3 bases; J trimming: 8 bases; junction bases outside the gene matches: 3. The chain's CDR3 is CSASSGRDIQYF. The CDR3, as DNA: TGCAGTGCTAGCAGCGGGAGAGACATTCAGTACTTC.

The chain uses TRBV5-4 and TRBJ2-5, with a tentative D call TRBD2 (6 bases). The CDR3 has 15 residues. Germline CDR1 reads SGHNT; CDR2 reads YYREEE (reference sequence). V was pared by 5 bases and J by 5 bases, with 19 bases between. CDR3 DNA: TGTGCCAGCAGAGTCCGGGGACTCAGTATGGAGACCCAGTACTTC. The encoded protein is CASRVRGLSMETQYF.